This T cell receptor beta chain stems from a study of early T cells in non-severe SARS-CoV-2 infection. Overall study context: Chains stayed unpaired after sequencing of bulk RNA from unsorted whole blood. Whole-study findings and limits: Database matching using VDJdb favored anti-spike CD8 responses, with private and CD4 specificities left missing.

This CDR3 has 17 amino acids. Germline CDR1 and CDR2: KGHSH and LQKENI. V was clipped by 3 bases and J by 0 bases; unmatched bases: 3. Individually, cDNA molecules had unique molecular identifiers attached to them. TCRdb redid the calling of the 5' RACE reads with MiXCR, one entry per CDR3 protein. The sample comprises roughly 80,000 distinct CDR3 sequences, roughly 10% of which are singletons, and around 12% rests with the top ten. This clonotype was counted between two and nine times. The antigen is unknown. This sequence originates from an adult who was a healthcare worker with PCR-confirmed SARS-CoV-2 infection or an uninfected control (not recorded which). The sample was whole blood, taken at baseline. The chain carries TRBV18 and TRBJ2-2; 11 bases match TRBD2. CDR3 amino acids: CASSPGLADSNTGELFF. The DNA of the CDR3 is TGTGCCAGCTCACCGGGACTAGCGGACTCGAACACCGGGGAGCTGTTTTTT. The full variable domain, in which reference TRBV18 and TRBJ2-2 provide the parts outside the CDR3, is NAGVMQNPRHLVRRRGQEARLRCSPMKGHSHVYWYRQLPEEGLKFMVYLQKENIIDESGMPKERFSAEFPKEGPSILRIQQVVRGDSAAYFCASSPGLADSNTGELFFGEGSRLTVL.